Below are 8 T cell receptor beta chains sequenced from a single sample in a study of vaccination effects on CD4 cells after COVID-19. With the ViraFEST assay, the study expanded antigen-specific CD4+ T cells using viral peptide pools, then sequenced them. CD4+ T cells were isolated after about nine days of culture. Each vaccine recipient was nucleocapsid antibody negative and had no prior SARS-CoV-2 infection. The protocol was immunoSEQ multiplex PCR, while the TCRdb copy is restricted to in-frame clones and leaves out a portion. Here the sample spans tens of thousands of clones, less than 85% being singletons. What these receptors recognize is not known. The sample consisted of CD4+ T cells from PBMCs cultured with HCoV-NL63 spike peptides, taken before COVID-19 vaccination. These receptor sequences come from a human donor who received a COVID-19 vaccine.

The genes are TRBV10-3 and TRBJ2-1; maybe TRBD1 (6 bases). The CDR3 totals 12 residues. The germline gives CDR1 ENHRY, CDR2 SYGVKD. V was clipped by 5 bases and J by 7 bases, with 9 bases between them. The CDR3 is CAISTGWNEQFF. DNA for the CDR3: TGTGCCATCAGTACAGGGTGGAATGAGCAGTTCTTC.

J is TRBJ2-7 and V is TRBV5-4; 8 positions match TRBD1. The germline gives CDR1 SGHNT, CDR2 YYREEE (reference sequence). CDR3 length: 13 amino acids. The J segment lost 5 bases and the V segment lost 4 bases, leaving 5 bases of the junction unmatched. The CDR3 bases are TGTGCCAGCAGCACGGACAGGGAACACGAGCAGTACGTC. Translated: CASSTDREHEQYV.

The J gene is TRBJ1-3, the V gene TRBV5-6; D is perhaps TRBD1 (5 bases). Germline assignment: CDR1 SGHDT and CDR2 YYEEEE. CDR3 length equals 15 residues. The V gene lost 0 bases and the J gene lost 2 bases, with 9 bases spanning the gap. CDR3 residues: CASSLARGAGNTIYF. Here the CDR3 DNA reads TGTGCCAGCAGCTTGGCCCGGGGGGCTGGAAACACCATATATTTT.

The V gene is TRBV10-3, the J gene TRBJ2-5, with a tentative D call TRBD1 (6 bases). Germline values: CDR1 ENHRY, CDR2 SYGVKD. The CDR3 has 12 amino acids. V lost 6 bases and J lost 5, with 10 bases in between. The CDR3 sequence: CAISNDRETQYF. DNA for the CDR3: TGTGCCATCAGCAACGACAGGGAGACCCAGTACTTC.

This clone was seen once. Written as DNA, the CDR3 is TGTGCCAGCAGCTTAAACAGGGAGGATGAGCAGTTCTTC. Its translation is CASSLNREDEQFF. This chain joins TRBV7-3 and TRBJ2-1, with D perhaps assigned TRBD1 or TRBD2 (6 bases each). Germline CDR1 reads SGHTA; CDR2 reads FQGTGA. V lost 1 base and J 8 bases, leaving 9 bases between the germline ends. This CDR3 comprises 13 residues.

J is TRBJ1-2 and V is TRBV10-1; D ambiguous. With 2 bases removed from V and 5 bases from J, the gap between germline ends came to 9 bases. The CDR3 sequence is 13 residues long. Germline V gene data show CDR1 as WNHNN and CDR2 as SYGVQD (reference sequence). In DNA form, the CDR3 reads TGCGCCAGCAGTGAGAACAGACGGTATGGCTACACCTTC. The encoded protein is CASSENRRYGYTF.

V gene TRBV27 combines with J gene TRBJ2-1; D gene ambiguous. Looked up from germline, CDR1 is MNHEY and CDR2 is SMNVEV (reference sequence). V lost 0 bases, J lost 4 bases, and 10 bases lay in between. This CDR3 has 15 amino acids. This CDR3 reads CASSLSQSTYNEQFF. CDR3 DNA sequence: TGTGCCAGCAGTTTATCACAGTCGACTTACAATGAGCAGTTCTTC.

The chain is built from TRBV7-8 and TRBJ2-3; TRBD2 might be the D (7 bases). Trimming left V 1 base short and J 2 bases short, with 10 bases between. The CDR3 contains 15 residues. Germline V gene data show CDR1 as SGHVS and CDR2 as FQNEAQ. Here the CDR3 reads CASSLDGGPTDTQYF. For the CDR3, the DNA is TGTGCCAGCAGCTTAGACGGGGGGCCCACAGATACGCAGTATTTT. Using reference TRBV7-8 and TRBJ2-3 for the parts outside the CDR3, the full variable domain is GAGVSQSPRYKVAKRGQDVALRCDPISGHVSLFWYQQALGQGPEFLTYFQNEAQLDKSGLPSDRFFAERPEGSVSTLKIQRTQQEDSAVYLCASSLDGGPTDTQYFGPGTRLTVL.